This is a list of T cell receptor beta chains from one sample in a study of cytomegalovirus exposure and HLA in healthy donors. Data came from immunoSEQ multiplex PCR; TCRdb stores just in-frame clones and leaves some out. The repertoire has about 280,000 clones, about 87% of them found once; the top ten carry more than 2%. Source material: PBMCs. The receptors were gathered from a young woman in good health and CMV-seronegative. The CDR3 runs from the conserved cysteine through the conserved F or W. Fields, in order: D gene, V gene, clone size, J gene, CDR3 DNA, CDR3 protein. A D gene is named only where the DNA matches it firmly. Clone size is given for some rows only: seen once, a few or many times, or a class if the clone is expanded.

d_gene: -; v_gene: TRBV5-1; abundance: -; j_gene: TRBJ2-2; CDR3nt: TGCGCCAGCAGCCCGCTGCAGGGAGGAAACACCGGGGAGCTGTTTTTT; CDR3aa: CASSPLQGGNTGELFF
d_gene: TRBD2; v_gene: TRBV2; abundance: -; j_gene: TRBJ2-1; CDR3nt: TGTGCCAGCAGTCTAGCGGGGTTGGTCTCCAATGAGCAGTTCTTC; CDR3aa: CASSLAGLVSNEQFF
d_gene: TRBD2; v_gene: TRBV5-6; abundance: -; j_gene: TRBJ2-7; CDR3nt: TGTGCCAGCAGCCCGAAGAGCGGGGGGTCATCCGAGCAGTACTTC; CDR3aa: CASSPKSGGSSEQYF
d_gene: TRBD1; v_gene: TRBV6-4; abundance: -; j_gene: TRBJ2-3; CDR3nt: TGTGCCAGCAGTGACTCCGAGCAGGGGGTTAGGGCGCAGTATTTT; CDR3aa: CASSDSEQGVRAQYF
d_gene: TRBD1; v_gene: TRBV27; abundance: -; j_gene: TRBJ2-7; CDR3nt: TGTGCCAGCAGGACAGGGGGCTCCTACGAGCAGTACTTC; CDR3aa: CASRTGGSYEQYF
d_gene: -; v_gene: TRBV6-5; abundance: -; j_gene: TRBJ1-5; CDR3nt: TGTGCCAGCAGTTACCGTTCGGGGATGCAGCCCCAGCATTTT; CDR3aa: CASSYRSGMQPQHF
d_gene: -; v_gene: TRBV30; abundance: -; j_gene: TRBJ2-7; CDR3nt: TGTGCCTGGAATCGGGGCGGGAACGAGCAGTACTTC; CDR3aa: CAWNRGGNEQYF
d_gene: -; v_gene: TRBV11-2; abundance: once; j_gene: TRBJ2-5; CDR3nt: TGTGCCAGCAGCTTAGATGAGTGGACTTTCGGGGGGACCCAGTACTTC; CDR3aa: CASSLDEWTFGGTQYF
d_gene: -; v_gene: TRBV6-1; abundance: -; j_gene: TRBJ1-3; CDR3nt: TGTGCCAGCAGTGATGGAGGAGGCAGTCTCTCTGGAAACACCATATATTTT; CDR3aa: CASSDGGGSLSGNTIYF
d_gene: -; v_gene: TRBV19; abundance: -; j_gene: TRBJ2-2; CDR3nt: TGTGCCAGTATCGGTTGGAACACCGGGGAGCTGTTTTTT; CDR3aa: CASIGWNTGELFF
d_gene: TRBD1; v_gene: TRBV10-3; abundance: few; j_gene: TRBJ1-1; CDR3nt: TGTGCCATCAGGGGGACAGGGGGCACTGAAGCTTTCTTT; CDR3aa: CAIRGTGGTEAFF
d_gene: -; v_gene: TRBV11-2; abundance: -; j_gene: TRBJ1-1; CDR3nt: TGTGCCAGCAGCGCGGACAGGAACACTGAAGCTTTCTTT; CDR3aa: CASSADRNTEAFF
d_gene: TRBD1; v_gene: TRBV6-6; abundance: -; j_gene: TRBJ1-3; CDR3nt: TGTGCCAGCAGGGCACGCGGACAGGGGGATGGAAACACCATATATTTT; CDR3aa: CASRARGQGDGNTIYF
d_gene: TRBD1; v_gene: TRBV29-1; abundance: -; j_gene: TRBJ1-1; CDR3nt: TGCAGCGTTGCAGGGGGGAACACTGAAGCTTTCTTT; CDR3aa: CSVAGGNTEAFF
d_gene: TRBD1; v_gene: TRBV2; abundance: -; j_gene: TRBJ2-1; CDR3nt: TGTGCCAGCAGGGCCGGGACAGGGGGCGTACAGGGATCCTACAATGAGCAGTTCTTC; CDR3aa: CASRAGTGGVQGSYNEQFF
d_gene: TRBD1; v_gene: TRBV25-1; abundance: -; j_gene: TRBJ1-1; CDR3nt: TGTGCCAGCAGTAGCTACGGACAGGGGGCTGAAGCTTTCTTT; CDR3aa: CASSSYGQGAEAFF
d_gene: -; v_gene: TRBV5-1; abundance: -; j_gene: TRBJ1-2; CDR3nt: TGCGCCAGCAGCTTGGAAGACAGCCATGGCTACACCTTC; CDR3aa: CASSLEDSHGYTF
d_gene: TRBD1; v_gene: TRBV4-1; abundance: -; j_gene: TRBJ1-1; CDR3nt: TGCGCCAGCAGCCTAAATCCCGGGACAGGGCCGAACACTGAAGCTTTCTTT; CDR3aa: CASSLNPGTGPNTEAFF
d_gene: -; v_gene: TRBV5-4; abundance: -; j_gene: TRBJ1-1; CDR3nt: TGTGCCAGCAGCTTGGATCCCGGGGGTGAAGCTTTCTTT; CDR3aa: CASSLDPGGEAFF
d_gene: TRBD1; v_gene: TRBV19; abundance: -; j_gene: TRBJ2-5; CDR3nt: TGTGCCAGTAGCCCCGTCACAGGGGCCAAAGAGACCCAGTACTTC; CDR3aa: CASSPVTGAKETQYF
d_gene: -; v_gene: TRBV5-4; abundance: -; j_gene: TRBJ2-1; CDR3nt: TGTGCCAGCAGCAAGGGACTTCACAATGAGCAGTTCTTC; CDR3aa: CASSKGLHNEQFF
d_gene: -; v_gene: TRBV19; abundance: -; j_gene: TRBJ1-4; CDR3nt: TGTGCCAGTAGTATAGGGTCGGGGAGACCTAATGAAAAACTGTTTTTT; CDR3aa: CASSIGSGRPNEKLFF
d_gene: -; v_gene: TRBV9; abundance: -; j_gene: TRBJ2-7; CDR3nt: TGTGCCAGCAGCGTAGATCAGGTCGACGAGCAGTACTTC; CDR3aa: CASSVDQVDEQYF
d_gene: TRBD1; v_gene: TRBV28; abundance: -; j_gene: TRBJ2-7; CDR3nt: TGTGCCAGCCGACCACACGGGACAGGGAACGAGCAGTACTTC; CDR3aa: CASRPHGTGNEQYF
d_gene: TRBD2; v_gene: TRBV4-1; abundance: -; j_gene: TRBJ2-1; CDR3nt: TGCGCCAGCAGCCAAAGGCCGCACACCCTACTCGCGGGGGGTCTCTCCTACAATGAGCAGTTCTTC; CDR3aa: CASSQRPHTLLAGGLSYNEQFF
d_gene: -; v_gene: TRBV9; abundance: -; j_gene: TRBJ1-2; CDR3nt: TGTGCCAGCCCGGGTCATAACCTAATCTATGGCTACACCTTC; CDR3aa: CASPGHNLIYGYTF
d_gene: -; v_gene: TRBV30; abundance: once; j_gene: TRBJ1-1; CDR3nt: TGTGCCTGGAGTGTAATAAGCGGTGGTTACACTGAAGCTTTCTTT; CDR3aa: CAWSVISGGYTEAFF
d_gene: -; v_gene: TRBV5-4; abundance: -; j_gene: TRBJ2-2; CDR3nt: TGTGCCAGCAGCGCCGCACAGTCCAACACCGGGGAGCTGTTTTTT; CDR3aa: CASSAAQSNTGELFF
d_gene: -; v_gene: TRBV30; abundance: -; j_gene: TRBJ2-7; CDR3nt: TGTGCCTGGAGTGAGGGGGGGCGCTACGAGCAGTACTTC; CDR3aa: CAWSEGGRYEQYF